This TCR beta chain derives from a study of blood T cells in healthy people across ages (dated by TCRdb to the mid-2010s). A note on the overall study: In model experiments, template switching captured about one uniquely barcoded TCR beta cDNA molecule for every two T cells. Using the same blood draw, the study looked at two additional independent replicas of 1 million unique cDNA reads for two donors, one aged 18 to 30 and the other aged 80 or older. To avoid experimental bias, donors of different ages were distributed randomly across sequencing lanes. Donors were grouped into four age groups: young (average approximately 15 years), middle-aged (roughly 38), aged (around 60) and long-lived (roughly 80). Using deep sequencing normalized with unique cDNA molecular identifiers, the study measured how TCR beta repertoire diversity changes with age.

Sequences SEHNR (CDR1) and FQNEAQ (CDR2) are obtained from the germline V gene (reference sequence). From cysteine to phenylalanine, the CDR3 is 16 amino acids long. Kept here is only the CDR3 DNA, which spans 48 bases and is read in frame from base 1. V and J lose 1 base and 13 bases, and a span of 20 bases separates them. Library prep was done by 5' RACE. TCRdb records Illumina HiSeq 2500 as the sequencer. The second PCR ran for about 7 to 11 cycles and used a J-beta primer mix along with a sample-barcoded 5' primer. A unique molecular identifier was introduced onto each TCR beta cDNA molecule by a template-switch 5' adaptor carrying 12 random nucleotides. At least 2.5 million CDR3-containing paired-end reads were obtained from each sample. All of the RNA was converted into first-strand cDNA using the Mint cDNA synthesis kit, with a TRBC-specific oligonucleotide serving as the primer. All cDNA was treated with uracil-DNA glycosylase and then went through a first 18-cycle PCR with the universal primers M1SS and BC2_uni_R. In the paper's pipeline: Each sample was normalized by randomly selecting 1 million high-quality reads, each carrying a distinct molecular identifier. Instead of being binned into consensus sequences, reads with shared molecular identifiers were discarded. CDR3 identification, clonotype clustering and error correction used MiTCR with a Q25 quality threshold and the strictest error-elimination algorithm. A nonparametric unseen species model using Euler transformation provided a lower-bound estimate of total TCR beta diversity. TCRdb itself trimmed the public reads at Q25 with fastp, ran MiXCR and retained productive beta chains. Rows are combined by CDR3 protein, so each entry shows the most common genes and DNA. None of the V and J calls come from the authors' own analysis; TCRdb made them. The sample table lists approximately 800,000 distinct CDR3 sequences, 56% of them with a count of one. The ten largest clones capture around 24% of the sample.

The donors were roughly 39 Caucasian individuals from Russia, aged about 6 to 95 years, who were systemically healthy. Each donor gave 8 to 10 milliliters of peripheral blood, drawn into EDTA-treated Vacutainer tubes. Ficoll-Paque density-gradient centrifugation was used to isolate PBMCs, with at least 6.5 million per sample. Trizol reagent was used to extract total RNA from PBMCs, with at least 6 micrograms per sample. Naive CD45RAhigh/CD27high T cell percentages were measured by flow cytometry on a PBMC aliquot from every donor. What the study reported, not specific to this receptor: There was a strong correlation between observed TCR beta diversity and the percentage of naive T cells measured by flow cytometry. The CMV infection status of donors was not known, potentially confounding age-related changes in expanded clonotypes. Observed TCR beta diversity per million T cells fell roughly linearly with age, and a significant reduction was already apparent by age about 38. Compared with the aged group, the long-lived group had more naive CD4+ T cells, fewer expanded clones and increased TCR diversity, suggesting age selection. Estimates of total diversity based on one million sequenced T cells were regarded as lower bounds and as underestimates. Conclusive comparison of naive and antigen-experienced compartments was prevented by the profiling of bulk unsorted PBMCs.

Concerning this clonotype: Its cognate antigen has yet to be identified. No clone much larger than this one lies a single base away; base qualities are absent.

Input material: blood. The chain is made from TRBV7-9 and TRBJ1-6; a confident D gene designation cannot be given. The TCR was taken from a middle-aged man in good health. The CDR3 reads CASSLDYRASSVPLHF. DNA sequence: TGTGCCAGCAGCTTAGATTACCGGGCAAGTTCAGTCCCCCTCCACTTT. The CDR3 plus the reference TRBV7-9 and TRBJ1-6 genes for the other parts give the full variable domain: DTGVSQNPRHKITKRGQNVTFRCDPISEHNRLYWYRQTLGQGPEFLTYFQNEAQLEKSRLLSDRFSAERPKGSFSTLEIQRTEQGDSAMYLCASSLDYRASSVPLHFGNGTRLTVT.